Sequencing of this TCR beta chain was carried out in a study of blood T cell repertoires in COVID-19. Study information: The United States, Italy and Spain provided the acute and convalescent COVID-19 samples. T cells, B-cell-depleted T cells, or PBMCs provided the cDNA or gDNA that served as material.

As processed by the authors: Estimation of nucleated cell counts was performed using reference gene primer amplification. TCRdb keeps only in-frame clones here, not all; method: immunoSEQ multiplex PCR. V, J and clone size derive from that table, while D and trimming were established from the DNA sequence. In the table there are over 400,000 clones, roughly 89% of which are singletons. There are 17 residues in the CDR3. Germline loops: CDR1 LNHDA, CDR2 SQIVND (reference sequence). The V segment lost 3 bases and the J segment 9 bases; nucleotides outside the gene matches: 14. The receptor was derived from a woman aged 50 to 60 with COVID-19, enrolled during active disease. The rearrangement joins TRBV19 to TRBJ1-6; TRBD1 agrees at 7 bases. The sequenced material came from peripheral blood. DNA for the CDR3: TGTGCCAGTAGTATCCCGGGCCCACAGGGGAATATTTCACCCCTCCACTTT. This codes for CASSIPGPQGNISPLHF.